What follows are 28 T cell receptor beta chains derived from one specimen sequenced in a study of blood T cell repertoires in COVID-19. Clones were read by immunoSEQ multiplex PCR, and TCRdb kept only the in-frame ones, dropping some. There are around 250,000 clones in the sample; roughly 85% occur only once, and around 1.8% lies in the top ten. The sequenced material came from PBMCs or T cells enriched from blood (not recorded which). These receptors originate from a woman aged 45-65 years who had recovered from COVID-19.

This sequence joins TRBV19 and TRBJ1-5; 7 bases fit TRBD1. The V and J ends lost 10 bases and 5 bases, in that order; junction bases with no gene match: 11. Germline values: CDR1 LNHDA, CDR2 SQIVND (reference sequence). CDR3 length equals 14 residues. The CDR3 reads CATSKGALYQPQHF. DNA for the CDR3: TGTGCCACCAGCAAGGGGGCGTTATATCAGCCCCAGCATTTT.

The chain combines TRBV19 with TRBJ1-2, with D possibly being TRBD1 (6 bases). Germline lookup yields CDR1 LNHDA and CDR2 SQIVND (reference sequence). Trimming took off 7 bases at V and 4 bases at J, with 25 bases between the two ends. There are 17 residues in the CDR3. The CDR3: CASIGNRDKGDPYGYTF. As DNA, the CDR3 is TGTGCCAGTATCGGCAACCGGGACAAAGGGGACCCCTATGGCTACACCTTC.

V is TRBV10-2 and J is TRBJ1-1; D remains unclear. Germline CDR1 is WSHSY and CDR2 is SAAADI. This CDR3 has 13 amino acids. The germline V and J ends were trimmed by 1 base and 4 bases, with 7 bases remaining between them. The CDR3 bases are TGCGCCAGCAGTGAGTACGGCGGCACTGAAGCTTTCTTT. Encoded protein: CASSEYGGTEAFF.

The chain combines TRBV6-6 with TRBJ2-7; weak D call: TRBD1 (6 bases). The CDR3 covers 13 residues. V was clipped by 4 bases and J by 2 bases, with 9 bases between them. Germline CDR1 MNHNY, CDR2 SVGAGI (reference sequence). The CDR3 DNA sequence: TGTGCCAGCAGTTCCGGGGACACCTACGAGCAGTACTTC. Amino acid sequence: CASSSGDTYEQYF.

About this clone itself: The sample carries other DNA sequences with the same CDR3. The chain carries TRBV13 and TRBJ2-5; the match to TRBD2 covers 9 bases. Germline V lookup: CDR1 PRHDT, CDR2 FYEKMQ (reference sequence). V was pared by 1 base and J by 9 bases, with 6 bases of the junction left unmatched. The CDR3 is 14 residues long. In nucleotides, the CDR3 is TGTGCCAGCAGCTTAGAGGGTAGCGGGAGCCCCCAGTACTTC. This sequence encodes CASSLEGSGSPQYF.

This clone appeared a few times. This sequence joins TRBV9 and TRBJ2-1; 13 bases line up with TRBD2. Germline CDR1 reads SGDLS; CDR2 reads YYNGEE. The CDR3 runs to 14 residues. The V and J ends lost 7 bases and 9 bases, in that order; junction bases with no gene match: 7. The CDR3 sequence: CASGTSGTTPEQFF. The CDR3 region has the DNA TGTGCCAGCGGGACTAGCGGGACCACTCCTGAGCAGTTCTTC.

DNA of the CDR3: TGTGCCAGCAAGGGGGCGAGCTCCTACAATGAGCAGTTCTTC. The encoded protein is CASKGASSYNEQFF. The rearrangement joins TRBV3-1 (or the pseudogene TRBV3-2) to TRBJ2-1; TRBD1 matches at 7 bases. V lost 7 bases to trimming and J lost 0 bases; unmatched junction nucleotides: 3. Per the germline V gene, CDR1 is LGHDT and CDR2 is YNNKEL (reference sequence). The CDR3 sequence is 14 residues long.

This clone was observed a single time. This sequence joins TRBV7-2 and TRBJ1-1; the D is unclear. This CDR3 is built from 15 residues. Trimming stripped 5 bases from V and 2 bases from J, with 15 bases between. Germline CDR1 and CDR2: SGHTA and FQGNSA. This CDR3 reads CASSTFVGGNTEAFF. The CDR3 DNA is TGTGCCAGCAGCACCTTTGTCGGTGGTAACACTGAAGCTTTCTTT. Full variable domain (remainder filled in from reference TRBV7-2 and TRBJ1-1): GAGVSQSPSNKVTEKGKDVELRCDPISGHTALYWYRQSLGQGLEFLIYFQGNSAPDKSGLPSDRFSAERTGGSVSTLTIQRTQQEDSAVYLCASSTFVGGNTEAFFGQGTRLTVV.

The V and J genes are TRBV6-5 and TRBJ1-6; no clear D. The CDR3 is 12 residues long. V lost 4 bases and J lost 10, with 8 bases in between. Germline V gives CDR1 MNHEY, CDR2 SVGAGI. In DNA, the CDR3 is TGTGCCAGCAGTTTCGTGCGGTCACCCCTCCACTTT. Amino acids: CASSFVRSPLHF.

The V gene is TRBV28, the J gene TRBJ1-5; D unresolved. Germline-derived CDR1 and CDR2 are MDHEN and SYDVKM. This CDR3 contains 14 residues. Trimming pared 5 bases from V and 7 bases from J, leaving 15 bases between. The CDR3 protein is CASSLSVGGQPQHF. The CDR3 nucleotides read TGTGCCAGCAGTCTCTCCGTCGGAGGACAGCCCCAGCATTTT.

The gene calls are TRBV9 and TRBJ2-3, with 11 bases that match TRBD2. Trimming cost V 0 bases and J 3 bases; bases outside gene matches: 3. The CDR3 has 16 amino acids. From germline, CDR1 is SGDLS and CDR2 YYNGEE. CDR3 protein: CASSVDSGRGTDTQYF. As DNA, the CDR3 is TGTGCCAGCAGCGTAGATAGCGGGAGGGGTACAGATACGCAGTATTTT. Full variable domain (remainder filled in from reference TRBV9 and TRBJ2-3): DSGVTQTPKHLITATGQRVTLRCSPRSGDLSVYWYQQSLDQGLQFLIQYYNGEERAKGNILERFSAQQFPDLHSELNLSSLELGDSALYFCASSVDSGRGTDTQYFGPGTRLTVL.

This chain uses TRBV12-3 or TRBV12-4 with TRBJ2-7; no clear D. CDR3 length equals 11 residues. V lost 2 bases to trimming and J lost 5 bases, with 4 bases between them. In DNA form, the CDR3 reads TGTGCCAGCAGTTTACAGAACGAGCAGTACTTC. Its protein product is CASSLQNEQYF.

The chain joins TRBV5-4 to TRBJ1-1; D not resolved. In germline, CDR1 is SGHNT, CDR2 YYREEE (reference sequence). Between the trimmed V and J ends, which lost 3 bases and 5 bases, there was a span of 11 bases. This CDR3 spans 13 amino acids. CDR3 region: CASSSVTRTEAFF. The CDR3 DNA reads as TGTGCCAGCAGCTCAGTGACTCGGACTGAAGCTTTCTTT.

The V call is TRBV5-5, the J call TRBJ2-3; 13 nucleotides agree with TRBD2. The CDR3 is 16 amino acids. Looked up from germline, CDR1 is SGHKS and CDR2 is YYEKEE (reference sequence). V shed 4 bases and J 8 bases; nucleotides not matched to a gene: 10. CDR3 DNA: TGTGCCAGCAGCAGGACTAGCGGGAGAGTGGATGGTACGCAGTATTTT. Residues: CASSRTSGRVDGTQYF.

The CDR3 loop reads CASSLAGQDYTDTQYF. The CDR3 nucleotides read TGTGCCAGCAGCTTGGCAGGACAGGACTACACAGATACGCAGTATTTT. This chain uses TRBV5-6 with TRBJ2-3; D possibly corresponds to TRBD1 (7 bases). CDR1 is SGHDT, CDR2 YYEEEE, per germline. The length of the CDR3 is 16 residues. Between the trimmed V and J ends, which lost 0 bases and 2 bases, there was a span of 13 bases.

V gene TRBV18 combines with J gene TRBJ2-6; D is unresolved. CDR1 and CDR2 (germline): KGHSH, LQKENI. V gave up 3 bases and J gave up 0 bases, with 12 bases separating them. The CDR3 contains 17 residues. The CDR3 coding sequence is TGTGCCAGCTCACCGGTGCCGGTGTCCTCTGGGGCCAACGTCCTGACTTTC. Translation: CASSPVPVSSGANVLTF.

The DNA for the CDR3 is TGTGCCAGCAGTGAATATGTAGGGGGCTATGAGACCCAGTACTTC. Translated: CASSEYVGGYETQYF. V gene TRBV2 combines with J gene TRBJ2-5; TRBD1 matches 7 bases. V lost 2 bases to trimming and J lost 5 bases; unmatched junction nucleotides: 8. The germline CDR1 and CDR2 sequences are SNHLY and FYNNEI. The CDR3 has 15 residues.

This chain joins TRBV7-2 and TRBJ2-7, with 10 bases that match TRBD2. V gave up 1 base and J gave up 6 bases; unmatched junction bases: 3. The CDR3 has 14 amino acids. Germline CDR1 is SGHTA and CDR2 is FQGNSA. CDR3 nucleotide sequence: TGTGCCAGCAGCTTAGTAGCTAGCGGGGGCGAGCAGTACTTC. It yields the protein CASSLVASGGEQYF.

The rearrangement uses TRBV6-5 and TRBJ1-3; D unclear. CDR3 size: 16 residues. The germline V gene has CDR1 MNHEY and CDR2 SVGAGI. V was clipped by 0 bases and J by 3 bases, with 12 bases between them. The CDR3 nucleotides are TGTGCCAGCAGTTACTCTGACATGGGGAGTGGAAACACCATATATTTT. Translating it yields CASSYSDMGSGNTIYF.

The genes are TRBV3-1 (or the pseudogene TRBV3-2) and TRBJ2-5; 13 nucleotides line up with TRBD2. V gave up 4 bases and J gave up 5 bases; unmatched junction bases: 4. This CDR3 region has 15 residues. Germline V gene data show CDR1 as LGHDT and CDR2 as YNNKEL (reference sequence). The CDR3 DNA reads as TGTGCCAGCAGCCCCGGACTAGCGGGAGTGGAGACCCAGTACTTC. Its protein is CASSPGLAGVETQYF.

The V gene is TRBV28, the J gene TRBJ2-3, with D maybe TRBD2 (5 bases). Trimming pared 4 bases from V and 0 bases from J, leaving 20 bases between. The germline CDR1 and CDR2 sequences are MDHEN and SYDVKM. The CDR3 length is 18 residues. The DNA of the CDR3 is TGTGCCAGCAGTTCAAAAGTTGCTCGGGGTCCTAGCACAGATACGCAGTATTTT. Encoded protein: CASSSKVARGPSTDTQYF.

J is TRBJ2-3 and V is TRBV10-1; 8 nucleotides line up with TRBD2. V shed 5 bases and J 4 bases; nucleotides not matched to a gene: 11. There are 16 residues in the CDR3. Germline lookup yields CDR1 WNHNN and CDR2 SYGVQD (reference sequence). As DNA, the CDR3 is TGCGCCAGCAGTCCCGGGACTAGTCAGCTTTCAGATACGCAGTATTTT. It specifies CASSPGTSQLSDTQYF.

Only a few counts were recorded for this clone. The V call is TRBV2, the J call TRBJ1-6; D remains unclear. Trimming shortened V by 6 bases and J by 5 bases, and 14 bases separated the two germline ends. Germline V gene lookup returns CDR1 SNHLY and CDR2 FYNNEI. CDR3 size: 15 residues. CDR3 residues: CASRGGGSDNSPLHF. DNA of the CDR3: TGTGCCAGCAGGGGTGGAGGGTCGGATAATTCACCCCTCCACTTT.

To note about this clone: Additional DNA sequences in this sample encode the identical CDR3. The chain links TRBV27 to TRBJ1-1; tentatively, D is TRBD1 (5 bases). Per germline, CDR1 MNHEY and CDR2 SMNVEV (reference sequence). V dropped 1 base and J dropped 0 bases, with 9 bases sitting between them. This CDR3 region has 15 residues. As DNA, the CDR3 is TGTGCCAGCAGTTTATTGGGAGGGGTGAACACTGAAGCTTTCTTT. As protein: CASSLLGGVNTEAFF.

This CDR3 reads CASSLLHIISTEAFF. CDR3 DNA: TGTGCCAGCAGTTTACTCCATATAATCAGCACTGAAGCTTTCTTT. The chain is built from TRBV28 and TRBJ1-1; no clear D. V was pared by 2 bases and J by 4 bases, with 14 bases between. This CDR3 spans 15 amino acids. CDR1 and CDR2 from the germline V gene are MDHEN and SYDVKM.

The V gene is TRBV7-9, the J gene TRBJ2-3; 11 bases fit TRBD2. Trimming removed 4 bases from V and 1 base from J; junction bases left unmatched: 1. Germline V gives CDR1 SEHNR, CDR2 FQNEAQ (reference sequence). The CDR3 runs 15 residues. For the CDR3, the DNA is TGTGCCAGCAGCTGGGGACTAGCGGGCACAGATACGCAGTATTTT. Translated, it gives CASSWGLAGTDTQYF.

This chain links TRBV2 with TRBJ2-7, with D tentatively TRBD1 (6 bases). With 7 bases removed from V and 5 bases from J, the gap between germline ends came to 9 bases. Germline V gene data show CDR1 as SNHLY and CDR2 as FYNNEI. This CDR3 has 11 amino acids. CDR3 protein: CASNRVNEQYF. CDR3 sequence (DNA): TGTGCCAGCAACAGGGTAAACGAGCAGTACTTC.

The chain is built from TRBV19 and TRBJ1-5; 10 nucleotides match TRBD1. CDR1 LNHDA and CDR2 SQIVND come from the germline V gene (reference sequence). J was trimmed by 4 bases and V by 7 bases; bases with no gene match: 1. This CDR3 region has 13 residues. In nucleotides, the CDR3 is TGTGCCAGTAAGGGACAGGGGAATCAGCCCCAGCATTTT. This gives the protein CASKGQGNQPQHF.